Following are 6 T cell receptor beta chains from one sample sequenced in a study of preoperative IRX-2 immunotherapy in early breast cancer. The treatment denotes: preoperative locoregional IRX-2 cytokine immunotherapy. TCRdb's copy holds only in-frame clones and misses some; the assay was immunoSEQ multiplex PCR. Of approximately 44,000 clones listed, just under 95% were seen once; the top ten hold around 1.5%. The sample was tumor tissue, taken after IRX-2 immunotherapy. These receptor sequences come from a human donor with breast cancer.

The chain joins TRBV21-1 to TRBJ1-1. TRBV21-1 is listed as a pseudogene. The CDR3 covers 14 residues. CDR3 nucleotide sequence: TGTGCCAGCAGCAAGTGGGAGGGGAGGACTGAAGCTTTCTTT. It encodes CASSKWEGRTEAFF.

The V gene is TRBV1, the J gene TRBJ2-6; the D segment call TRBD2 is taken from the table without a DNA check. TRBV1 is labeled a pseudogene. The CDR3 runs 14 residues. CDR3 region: CTSSLGSRANVLTF. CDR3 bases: TGCACCAGCAGTCTTGGGAGTCGGGCCAACGTCCTGACTTTC.

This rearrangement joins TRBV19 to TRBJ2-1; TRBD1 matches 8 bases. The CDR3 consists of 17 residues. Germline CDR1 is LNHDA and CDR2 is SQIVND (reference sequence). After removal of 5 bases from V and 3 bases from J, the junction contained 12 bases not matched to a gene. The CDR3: CASSPTDRGGGYNEQFF. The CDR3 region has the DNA TGTGCCAGTAGTCCGACAGACAGGGGAGGTGGCTACAATGAGCAGTTCTTC.

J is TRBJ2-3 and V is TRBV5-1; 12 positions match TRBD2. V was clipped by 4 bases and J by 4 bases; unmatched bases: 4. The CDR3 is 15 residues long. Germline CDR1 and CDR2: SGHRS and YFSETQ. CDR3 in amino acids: CASSRGTSGSDTQYF. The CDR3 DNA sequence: TGCGCCAGCAGCAGAGGGACTAGCGGGTCAGATACGCAGTATTTT.

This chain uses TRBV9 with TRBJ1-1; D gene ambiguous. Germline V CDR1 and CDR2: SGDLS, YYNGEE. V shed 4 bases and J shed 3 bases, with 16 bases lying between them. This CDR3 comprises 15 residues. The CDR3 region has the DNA TGTGCCAGCAGCCGAAGGCCGGGTCTACACACTGAAGCTTTCTTT. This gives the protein CASSRRPGLHTEAFF.

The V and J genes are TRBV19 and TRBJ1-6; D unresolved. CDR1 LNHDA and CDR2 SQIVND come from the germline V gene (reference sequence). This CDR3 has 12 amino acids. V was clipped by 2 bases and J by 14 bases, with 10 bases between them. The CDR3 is CASSIRIGSLHF. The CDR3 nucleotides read TGTGCCAGTAGTATACGGATCGGATCCCTCCACTTT.